These T cell receptor beta chains were read from a single sample in a study of long-term antiretroviral therapy in people with HIV. The repertoire was sequenced with immunoSEQ multiplex PCR; TCRdb's copy has only in-frame clones and lacks some. The data show more than 6,000 clones, 65% to 75% seen once. This sample comprised unsorted PBMCs, obtained 0.1 years before starting antiretroviral therapy. The receptors were gathered from a man between 18 and 29 years old with HIV. Both conserved end residues are part of each CDR3. The D gene is left open where the match is weak. Rows may omit the clone size; those that give it use once, few, many or a size class.

d_call	j_call	clone_size	v_call	cdr3_length	cdr3_aa	cdr3_nt
.	TRBJ2-3	.	TRBV11-2	16	CASSREGVGGTDTQYF	TGTGCCAGCAGCCGAGAGGGGGTAGGAGGCACAGATACGCAGTATTTT
TRBD1	TRBJ1-6	.	TRBV25-1	15	CASTASGTGVAPLHF	TGTGCCAGCACCGCCTCCGGGACAGGGGTCGCACCCCTCCACTTT
.	TRBJ1-5	large	TRBV6-5	10	CAPKGQPQHF	TGTGCCCCTAAGGGTCAGCCCCAGCATTTT
.	TRBJ2-1	.	TRBV6-5	15	CASSIIPGANNEQFF	TGTGCCAGCAGTATAATCCCCGGGGCGAACAATGAGCAGTTCTTC
.	TRBJ2-1	.	TRBV7-9	12	CASSLRSDEQFF	TGTGCCAGCAGCTTGAGGTCCGATGAGCAGTTCTTC
TRBD1	TRBJ1-5	.	TRBV28	13	CASRRQGAQPQHF	TGTGCCAGCAGAAGACAGGGGGCACAGCCCCAGCATTTT
.	TRBJ2-2	.	TRBV19	12	CASMPPIGELFF	TGTGCCAGTATGCCCCCAATCGGGGAGCTGTTTTTT
TRBD1	TRBJ1-1	.	TRBV5-1	14	CASSWTGPNTEAFF	TGCGCCAGCAGCTGGACAGGGCCCAACACTGAAGCTTTCTTT
.	TRBJ1-5	few	TRBV28	15	CASSLITASNQPQHF	TGTGCCAGCAGTTTAATCACAGCTAGCAATCAGCCCCAGCATTTT
TRBD1	TRBJ1-2	few	TRBV4-2	16	CASSQPGTGGDYGYTF	TGTGCCAGCAGCCAGCCCGGGACAGGGGGCGACTATGGCTACACCTTC
TRBD1	TRBJ1-5	.	TRBV10-3	15	CAISGGDRGVKPQHF	TGTGCCATCAGTGGTGGGGACAGGGGTGTTAAGCCCCAGCATTTT
TRBD1	TRBJ1-2	medium-sized	TRBV19	14	CASSWTGGSGGYTF	TGTGCCAGTAGCTGGACAGGGGGCTCGGGTGGCTACACCTTC
.	TRBJ1-2	once	TRBV21-1	16	CASSKLPWVANYGYTF	TGTGCCAGCAGCAAACTCCCCTGGGTTGCTAACTATGGCTACACCTTC
.	TRBJ1-3	few	TRBV7-9	16	CASSFGDGSSGNTIYF	TGTGCCAGCAGCTTTGGGGACGGAAGCTCTGGAAACACCATATATTTT
.	TRBJ2-1	once	TRBV28	19	CASSLWARRQTRIGNEQFF	TGTGCCAGCAGTTTATGGGCTCGGAGGCAGACGAGAATCGGCAATGAGCAGTTCTTC
TRBD2	TRBJ2-3	once	TRBV7-3	15	CASSGTSGGLDTQYF	TGTGCCAGCAGCGGGACTAGCGGGGGGTTGGATACGCAGTATTTT
TRBD1	TRBJ1-5	.	TRBV7-9	15	CASSSDRDRNQPQHF	TGTGCCAGCAGCAGCGACAGGGATCGCAATCAGCCCCAGCATTTT
.	TRBJ1-4	.	TRBV6-6	14	CASSYGDTNEKLFF	TGTGCCAGCAGTTATGGGGACACTAATGAAAAACTGTTTTTT
TRBD2	TRBJ2-1	few	TRBV18	15	CASSPEAGLNNEQFF	TGTGCCAGCTCACCTGAAGCGGGACTGAACAATGAGCAGTTCTTC
.	TRBJ2-1	.	TRBV4-1	14	CASSQEEDYNEQFF	TGCGCCAGCAGCCAAGAAGAAGACTACAATGAGCAGTTCTTC
.	TRBJ1-1	.	TRBV19	12	CASSQPQGRAFF	TGTGCCAGTAGTCAACCACAGGGTCGTGCTTTCTTT
.	TRBJ1-5	.	TRBV29-1	13	CSVGSGEDQPQHF	TGCAGCGTTGGGTCAGGGGAGGATCAGCCCCAGCATTTT
.	TRBJ2-2	.	TRBV7-8	17	CASSLAQTGPNTGELFF	TGTGCCAGCAGCTTAGCCCAGACGGGCCCGAACACCGGGGAGCTGTTTTTT
.	TRBJ2-5	.	TRBV13	13	CASSSTNQETQYF	TGTGCCAGCAGCTCGACTAACCAAGAGACCCAGTACTTC
.	TRBJ1-2	few	TRBV9	12	CASSVQGAGYTF	TGTGCCAGCAGCGTACAGGGTGCTGGCTACACCTTC
.	TRBJ1-6	.	TRBV28	13	CASSDIYNSPLHF	TGTGCCAGCAGTGACATCTATAATTCACCCCTCCACTTT